The clone carrying this T cell receptor beta chain occurred many times. The antigen is not known. This specimen belongs to a study of regulatory T cells in long-lasting Graves disease. General study findings and limits: Among the persistent patients, 2,500 to 3,000 public clonotypes were shared, more than the 950 to 1,000 shared among new patients. Newly diagnosed disease favored TRBV20-1 and TRBJ2-1 over persistent disease.

Library construction for TCR beta used iRepertoire HTBI primers and Arm-PCR of CDR3 regions. TCRdb reprocessed the multiplex PCR reads via MiXCR and lists one record per CDR3 protein. The sample yields 440,000 or so distinct CDR3 sequences, more than 12% seen once. Sample time point: newly diagnosed GD, antithyroid drugs for less than 3 months. Construction of the TCR library relied on RNA isolated from PBMCs. Trimming took 3 bases from V and 0 from J, leaving 11 bases between them. Germline V gives CDR1 DFQATT, CDR2 SNEGSKA (reference sequence). CDR3 length: 14 residues. These same data were also listed under a study on T cells in Graves' hyperthyroidism and ophthalmopathy. That work adds: Carried out on the TCR CDR3, a first-round RT-PCR used the HTBI primer set.

The chain is built from TRBV20-1 and TRBJ1-1, with D unresolved. The sequenced sample was peripheral blood mononuclear cells (PBMCs), obtained at new diagnosis, from a patient treated with antithyroid drugs. This sequence was found in a woman aged 25-40 years with Graves disease. CDR3 sequence: CSARMAVMNTEAFF. The DNA of the CDR3 is TGCAGTGCTAGGATGGCCGTTATGAACACTGAAGCTTTCTTT.